A selection of T cell receptor beta chains follows, all from one sample in a study of blood T cell repertoires in COVID-19. Produced via immunoSEQ multiplex PCR; TCRdb's table is partial and in-frame only. Among hundreds of thousands of clones, 85% to 90% were seen once, and the ten largest hold 0.9% to 1.1%. Material: PBMCs or T cells enriched from blood (not recorded which). These receptors were taken from a man aged 18 to 29 who had recovered from COVID-19. Both conserved end residues are part of each CDR3. Fields, in order: D gene, J gene, V gene, clone size, CDR3 protein, CDR3 DNA. A D gene is named only where the DNA matches it firmly. The listing skips clone size in some rows; elsewhere it reads once, few, many or a size class.

- | TRBJ2-1 | TRBV12-3/TRBV12-4 | - | CASSPGNEQFF | TGTGCCAGCAGTCCAGGGAATGAGCAGTTCTTC
TRBD2 | TRBJ2-5 | TRBV12-5 | - | CASGHLQRGGLAGAQGETQYF | TGTGCTAGTGGGCACCTTCAACGAGGCGGACTAGCGGGGGCCCAGGGCGAGACCCAGTACTTC
TRBD2 | TRBJ2-1 | TRBV11-3 | once | CASSLSGRAVSEQFF | TGTGCCAGCAGCTTGAGCGGGAGGGCCGTAAGTGAGCAGTTCTTC
TRBD1 | TRBJ1-2 | TRBV28 | - | CASSRQGADGYTF | TGTGCCAGCAGTCGACAGGGGGCGGATGGCTACACCTTC
TRBD1 | TRBJ1-4 | TRBV5-1 | - | CASSSGQGVANEKLFF | TGCGCCAGCAGCTCTGGACAGGGTGTAGCTAATGAAAAACTGTTTTTT
- | TRBJ2-2 | TRBV6-1 | few | CASSDTAGTNTGELFF | TGTGCCAGCAGTGACACGGCGGGGACGAACACCGGGGAGCTGTTTTTT
- | TRBJ1-1 | TRBV18 | - | CATDSGGGTEAFF | TGTGCCACGGACTCCGGCGGGGGCACTGAAGCTTTCTTT
TRBD2 | TRBJ2-7 | TRBV6-5 | - | CASSLAELYEQYF | TGTGCCAGCAGTCTAGCGGAGCTCTACGAGCAGTACTTC
- | TRBJ1-4 | TRBV2 | - | CASNTEITNEKLFF | TGTGCCAGCAACACAGAGATAACTAATGAAAAACTGTTTTTT
TRBD2 | TRBJ2-2 | TRBV25-1 | - | CASTTSGTANTGELFF | TGTGCCAGCACCACCAGCGGGACGGCGAACACCGGGGAGCTGTTTTTT
- | TRBJ2-5 | TRBV3-1/TRBV3-2 | - | CASSQGQGEGETQYF | TGTGCCAGCAGCCAAGGGCAGGGTGAAGGCGAGACCCAGTACTTC